Given below is one T cell receptor (beta chain) in context. Its antigen is as yet unknown. MiXCR, applied by TCRdb to the 5' RACE reads, yields one record per CDR3 protein. Here the sample spans approximately 450,000 distinct CDR3 sequences, under 20% being singletons. The data stem from a study of T cells after yellow fever vaccination. Overall study results and limits: Post-booster repertoires again held most primary-vaccination clones (just under 97% CD4, about 88% CD8).

The CDR3 is made up of 14 amino acids. Losses at the gene ends were 0 bases for V and 3 bases for J; bases not matched to a gene: 4. Germline CDR1 is DFQATT and CDR2 is SNEGSKA (reference sequence). The gene calls are TRBV20-1 and TRBJ1-1; TRBD1 matches at 7 bases. The sequenced sample was PBMCs, obtained before the yellow fever booster vaccination. This TCR was recovered from a man between 18 and 35 years old who received the YFV17D yellow fever vaccine. The CDR3 here is CSARDRGSYTEAFF. CDR3 in DNA: TGCAGTGCTAGAGACAGGGGGAGTTACACTGAAGCTTTCTTT.